Below, 31 T cell receptor beta chains from the same sample are listed, as sequenced in a study of cytomegalovirus exposure and HLA in healthy donors. 13 Jbeta primers and 60 Vbeta primers were used for the PCR. Some clones are missing from TCRdb's copy, which holds only in-frame ones; the method was immunoSEQ multiplex PCR. The sample holds about 200,000 clones; roughly 77% are singletons and the top ten take 0.35% to 0.5%. Material: PBMCs. The receptors shown here come from a male donor in good health and CMV-seropositive.

This chain's CDR3 is CASRSSGGANEQYF. CDR3 nucleotides: TGTGCCAGCAGATCTAGCGGGGGGGCCAACGAGCAGTACTTC. The rearrangement uses TRBV5-4 and TRBJ2-7; 12 bases align to TRBD2. V was pared by 5 bases and J by 5 bases, with 5 bases of the junction left unmatched. Germline loops: CDR1 SGHNT, CDR2 YYREEE (reference sequence). The CDR3 extends over 14 amino acids.

The chain combines TRBV28 with TRBJ1-2; possibly TRBD1 for D (5 bases). Germline V gene data show CDR1 as MDHEN and CDR2 as SYDVKM. Between the trimmed V and J ends, which lost 2 bases and 4 bases, there was a span of 11 bases. The CDR3 runs to 14 residues. The CDR3 nucleotides read TGTGCCAGCAGTTTACTAGGGACTCTCTATGGCTACACCTTC. Residues: CASSLLGTLYGYTF.

The V call is TRBV5-1, the J call TRBJ1-1, with TRBD1 identical over 7 bases. The length of the CDR3 is 16 residues. With V trimmed by 0 bases and J by 2 bases, 7 bases remained unmatched. Germline V CDR1 and CDR2: SGHRS, YFSETQ. The CDR3 DNA reads as TGCGCCAGCAGCTTGGGCAGGGGGACATCAAACACTGAAGCTTTCTTT. This codes for CASSLGRGTSNTEAFF.

The V gene is TRBV4-1, the J gene TRBJ2-7; the match to TRBD2 covers 8 bases. This CDR3 comprises 15 residues. Germline V gives CDR1 MGHRA, CDR2 YSYEKL. With V trimmed by 0 bases and J by 3 bases, 4 bases remained unmatched. The CDR3: CASSQDAGGGYEQYF. As DNA, the CDR3 is TGCGCCAGCAGCCAAGATGCGGGGGGCGGCTACGAGCAGTACTTC.

The chain carries TRBV2 and TRBJ1-2; D is perhaps TRBD1 (5 bases). V was clipped by 7 bases and J by 1 base, with 10 bases between them. The CDR3 spans 13 residues. Per germline, CDR1 SNHLY and CDR2 FYNNEI. The CDR3 DNA follows: TGTGCCAGCATTCCTGACAGTAACTATGGCTACACCTTC. Translation: CASIPDSNYGYTF. The full variable domain, completed using reference TRBV2 and TRBJ1-2, is EPEVTQTPSHQVTQMGQEVILRCVPISNHLYFYWYRQILGQKVEFLVSFYNNEISEKSEIFDDQFSVERPDGSNFTLKIRSTKLEDSAMYFCASIPDSNYGYTFGSGTRLTVV.

V usage is TRBV5-5 and J usage is TRBJ2-7, with 7 bases identical to TRBD2. CDR3 length: 15 amino acids. The V and J ends lost 0 bases and 7 bases, in that order; junction bases with no gene match: 10. Looked up from germline, CDR1 is SGHKS and CDR2 is YYEKEE (reference sequence). The CDR3: CASSLDGREGGEQYF. CDR3 nucleotides: TGTGCCAGCAGCTTGGACGGTAGGGAGGGCGGGGAGCAGTACTTC.

The chain joins TRBV25-1 to TRBJ2-3; possibly TRBD1 for D (6 bases). V was cut by 7 bases and J by 6 bases, with 20 bases left in between. The CDR3 extends over 15 amino acids. Germline assignment: CDR1 MGHDK and CDR2 SYGVNS. The CDR3 sequence: CASKGGVDRPDTQYF. The CDR3 region has the DNA TGTGCCAGCAAAGGGGGAGTGGATAGGCCCGATACGCAGTATTTT.

The rearrangement links TRBV4-3 to TRBJ1-4; TRBD1 is a possible D gene (5 bases). Looked up from germline, CDR1 is LGHNA and CDR2 is YSLEER. The CDR3 loop spans 15 amino acids. Between the trimmed V and J ends, which lost 0 bases and 11 bases, there was a span of 16 bases. The CDR3 DNA is TGCGCCAGCAGCCAAGATTGGGACTCGGCGTCGAAACTGTTTTTT. Residues: CASSQDWDSASKLFF.

This clone was seen just once. This chain uses TRBV27 with TRBJ1-1; maybe TRBD1 (5 bases). Germline CDR1 and CDR2: MNHEY and SMNVEV (reference sequence). V gave up 2 bases and J gave up 2 bases, with 12 bases separating them. CDR3 size: 15 residues. CDR3 region: CASSLSRVGNTEAFF. Written as DNA, the CDR3 is TGTGCCAGCAGTTTAAGCAGGGTGGGAAACACTGAAGCTTTCTTT.

V is TRBV19 and J is TRBJ2-2, with TRBD1 matching 8 bases. The ends lost 6 bases at V and 7 bases at J; junction bases unmatched: 7. This CDR3 is built from 14 residues. Per germline, CDR1 LNHDA and CDR2 SQIVND (reference sequence). In DNA, the CDR3 is TGTGCCAGTAGAACAGGGGGAGTGGGCGGGGAGCTGTTTTTT. Protein sequence: CASRTGGVGGELFF.

This chain joins TRBV7-9 and TRBJ2-7; tentative D call: TRBD2 (6 bases). Deletions cut 5 bases from V and 4 bases from J, with 9 bases between. This CDR3 has 12 amino acids. Germline values: CDR1 SEHNR, CDR2 FQNEAQ (reference sequence). CDR3 sequence: CASSQSGYEQYF. The CDR3 region has the DNA TGTGCCAGCAGCCAGAGCGGGTACGAGCAGTACTTC.

The V call is TRBV7-9, the J call TRBJ2-3; 8 bases match TRBD2. After removal of 1 base from V and 2 bases from J, the junction contained 8 bases not matched to a gene. The CDR3 is 17 amino acids. Germline CDR1 is SEHNR and CDR2 is FQNEAQ (reference sequence). The DNA for the CDR3 is TGTGCCAGCAGCTTAGATAGGACGGGAGGGGTCACAGATACGCAGTATTTT. It codes for CASSLDRTGGVTDTQYF.

This clone was recorded a few times. The rearrangement joins TRBV23-1 to TRBJ1-1; no clear D. TRBV23-1 is placed among ORFs of uncertain function. The CDR3 covers 16 residues. V gave up 10 bases and J gave up 3 bases, with 24 bases separating them. DNA for the CDR3: TGCGCCAACTTTCTGGAGTTTGATCCCTACGACACTGAAGCTTTCTTT. Translation: CANFLEFDPYDTEAFF.

The gene calls are TRBV18 and TRBJ1-3; TRBD1 aligns across 7 bases. CDR1 is KGHSH, CDR2 LQKENI, per germline. CDR3 length: 14 residues. The V and J ends lost 5 bases and 3 bases, in that order; junction bases with no gene match: 4. CDR3: CASSFDRDGNTIYF. The CDR3 nucleotides are TGTGCCAGCTCATTCGACAGGGATGGAAACACCATATATTTT.

This clone was counted between two and nine times. V and J are TRBV29-1 and TRBJ1-5, with D perhaps TRBD1 (5 bases). The CDR3 sequence is 12 residues long. V shed 1 base and J shed 13 bases, with 14 bases lying between them. CDR1 SQVTM and CDR2 ANQGSEA come from the germline V gene. In DNA form, the CDR3 reads TGCAGCGTTGAAGTGGGGACTGCAATGCAGCATTTT. As protein: CSVEVGTAMQHF.

The chain couples TRBV6-4 to TRBJ2-1, with a weak D call TRBD1 (5 bases). V lost 4 bases, J lost 9 bases, and 16 bases lay in between. This CDR3 has 14 residues. CDR1 is MRHNA, CDR2 SNTAGT, per germline. The CDR3 here is CASSVGPSTSEQFF. CDR3 sequence (DNA): TGTGCCAGCAGTGTGGGGCCTAGTACGTCTGAGCAGTTCTTC.

The chain couples TRBV5-4 to TRBJ1-1; D might be TRBD1 (5 bases). This CDR3 contains 13 residues. V was cut by 1 base and J by 7 bases, with 11 bases left in between. Germline CDR1 and CDR2: SGHNT and YYREEE (reference sequence). In nucleotides, the CDR3 is TGTGCCAGCAGCTTGTCAGGGCTGGGTGAAGCTTTCTTT. Residues: CASSLSGLGEAFF.

CDR3 DNA sequence: TGCGCCAGCAGCTTCGGACAGGGAACAGATACGCAGTATTTT. It encodes CASSFGQGTDTQYF. The chain joins TRBV5-1 to TRBJ2-3; the match to TRBD1 covers 8 bases. Germline V gene sequence: CDR1 SGHRS, CDR2 YFSETQ. The CDR3 loop spans 14 amino acids. V was clipped by 2 bases and J by 3 bases; unmatched bases: 2.

This rearrangement joins TRBV10-3 to TRBJ1-1; 11 positions agree with TRBD1. The CDR3 is 15 residues long. Germline V gene data show CDR1 as ENHRY and CDR2 as SYGVKD. Trimming took 5 bases from V and 2 from J; bases not matched to a gene: 4. CDR3 coding DNA: TGTGCCATCAGTACGGGACAGGGGGGAAACACTGAAGCTTTCTTT. Translating gives CAISTGQGGNTEAFF.

This rearrangement joins TRBV4-2 to TRBJ1-2; 7 nucleotides line up with TRBD1. The V gene end was trimmed by 0 bases and the J gene end by 2 bases; junction bases not matched to a gene: 6. The germline gives CDR1 LGHNA, CDR2 YNFKEQ. This CDR3 comprises 16 residues. CDR3 in amino acids: CASSQDRTGLNYGYTF. CDR3 nucleotide sequence: TGTGCCAGCAGCCAAGATCGGACAGGTCTAAACTATGGCTACACCTTC.

The V and J genes are TRBV9 and TRBJ2-7; TRBD1 aligns across 9 bases. The V gene's germline CDR1 is SGDLS and CDR2 YYNGEE. V lost 3 bases, J lost 3 bases, and 7 bases stayed unmatched. This CDR3 region has 15 residues. The CDR3 DNA reads as TGTGCCAGCAGCGAGAGGGACAGGGATTACTACGAGCAGTACTTC. Amino acids: CASSERDRDYYEQYF.

The V gene is TRBV5-4, the J gene TRBJ2-1; TRBD2 matches at 10 bases. Germline CDR1 and CDR2: SGHNT and YYREEE (reference sequence). CDR3 length: 15 amino acids. Trimming at V came to 4 bases and at J to 9 bases, leaving 10 bases not matched to a gene. As DNA, the CDR3 is TGTGCCAGCAGCCCCGGGGGACTAGCGATAGGTGAGCAGTTCTTC. As protein: CASSPGGLAIGEQFF.

This clone was seen once. The J gene is TRBJ1-3, the V gene TRBV30; TRBD1 aligns across 9 bases. Trimming took 3 bases from V and 3 from J; bases not matched to a gene: 3. CDR1 is GTSNPN and CDR2 is SVGIG in the germline V gene (reference sequence). CDR3 length equals 14 residues. The CDR3 spells CAWRQGAVGNTIYF. CDR3 sequence (DNA): TGTGCCTGGAGACAGGGGGCTGTTGGAAACACCATATATTTT.

The chain joins TRBV6-6 to TRBJ1-5; possible D gene TRBD1, 5 bases. CDR3 length: 15 residues. Germline assignment: CDR1 MNHNY and CDR2 SVGAGI (reference sequence). The ends were cut back, 3 bases at V and 1 base at J, with 10 bases in the middle. CDR3 loop: CASSYRQGSNQPQHF. The DNA of the CDR3 is TGTGCCAGCAGTTATCGTCAGGGAAGCAATCAGCCCCAGCATTTT.

This clone was detected once. This rearrangement joins TRBV9 to TRBJ2-7, with a weak D call TRBD2 (5 bases). The V gene's germline CDR1 is SGDLS and CDR2 YYNGEE. Trimming cost V 2 bases and J 2 bases, with 11 bases left between them. The CDR3 runs 14 residues. The CDR3 sequence: CASSVDPLAYEQYF. The DNA for the CDR3 is TGTGCCAGCAGCGTGGACCCACTAGCCTACGAGCAGTACTTC.

The V gene is TRBV10-3, the J gene TRBJ1-6; D is ambiguous. Germline CDR1 and CDR2: ENHRY and SYGVKD. The length of the CDR3 is 15 residues. V was pared by 2 bases and J by 5 bases, with 10 bases between. CDR3 residues: CAISESSGHNSPLHF. The CDR3 DNA sequence: TGTGCCATCAGTGAGAGTAGTGGGCATAATTCACCCCTCCACTTT.

This clone occurred once. The gene calls are TRBV7-9 and TRBJ1-2, with a weak D call TRBD1 (6 bases). Trimming shortened V by 4 bases and J by 4 bases, and 16 bases separated the two germline ends. The CDR3 extends over 15 amino acids. The germline gives CDR1 SEHNR, CDR2 FQNEAQ (reference sequence). Written as DNA, the CDR3 is TGTGCCAGCAGCTACCGGACAGAAACAGTCTATGGCTACACCTTC. Translation: CASSYRTETVYGYTF. Based on the CDR3 plus reference TRBV7-9 and TRBJ1-2, the full variable domain is DTGVSQNPRHKITKRGQNVTFRCDPISEHNRLYWYRQTLGQGPEFLTYFQNEAQLEKSRLLSDRFSAERPKGSFSTLEIQRTEQGDSAMYLCASSYRTETVYGYTFGSGTRLTVV.

The chain joins TRBV7-2 to TRBJ1-2; 8 bases fit TRBD1. V was pared by 5 bases and J by 4 bases, with 6 bases of the junction left unmatched. The CDR3 runs 14 residues. Germline values: CDR1 SGHTA, CDR2 FQGNSA. The CDR3: CASSASTGAYGYTF. The CDR3 DNA reads TGTGCCAGCAGCGCCTCGACAGGGGCCTATGGCTACACCTTC.

This clone was picked up a small number of times. J is TRBJ2-3 and V is TRBV9; perhaps TRBD1 as D (5 bases). Trimming pared 4 bases from V and 8 bases from J, leaving 11 bases between. Per the germline V gene, CDR1 is SGDLS and CDR2 is YYNGEE. The CDR3 covers 12 residues. The CDR3 sequence: CASSPQGRTQYF. Here the CDR3 DNA reads TGTGCCAGCAGCCCCCAGGGCCGTACGCAGTATTTT.

Remarks on this clone: The identical CDR3 is also encoded by other nucleotide sequences in the sample. V usage is TRBV9 and J usage is TRBJ1-5, with D possibly TRBD1 on 6 matching bases. V was shortened by 0 bases and J by 1 base, with 8 bases between the two germline ends. Per the germline V gene, CDR1 is SGDLS and CDR2 is YYNGEE. The CDR3 length is 15 residues. The CDR3: CASSVGQGSNQPQHF. The DNA of the CDR3 is TGTGCCAGCAGCGTAGGCCAGGGGAGCAATCAGCCCCAGCATTTT.

About this clone: Within the sample, other DNA sequences also encode this same CDR3. V gene TRBV7-9 combines with J gene TRBJ1-4; 8 nucleotides align to TRBD1. This CDR3 has 14 amino acids. Germline V CDR1 and CDR2: SEHNR, FQNEAQ (reference sequence). V gave up 4 bases and J gave up 8 bases; unmatched junction bases: 6. In DNA form, the CDR3 reads TGTGCCAGCAGCTCTGGACAGGGTGGCGAAAAACTGTTTTTT. Amino acid sequence: CASSSGQGGEKLFF.